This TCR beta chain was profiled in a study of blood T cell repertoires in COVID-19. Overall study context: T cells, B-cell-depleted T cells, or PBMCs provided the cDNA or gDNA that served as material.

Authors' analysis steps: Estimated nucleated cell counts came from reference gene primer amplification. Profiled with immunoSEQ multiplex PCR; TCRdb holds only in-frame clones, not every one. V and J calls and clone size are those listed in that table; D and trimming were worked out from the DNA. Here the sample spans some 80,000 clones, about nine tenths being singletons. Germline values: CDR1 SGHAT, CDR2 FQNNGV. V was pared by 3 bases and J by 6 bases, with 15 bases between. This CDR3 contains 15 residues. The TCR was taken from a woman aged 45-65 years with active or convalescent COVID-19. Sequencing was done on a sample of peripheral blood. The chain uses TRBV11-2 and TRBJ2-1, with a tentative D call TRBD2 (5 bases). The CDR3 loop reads CASSLGATDFNEQFF. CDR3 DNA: TGTGCCAGCAGCTTGGGAGCAACCGACTTCAATGAGCAGTTCTTC.